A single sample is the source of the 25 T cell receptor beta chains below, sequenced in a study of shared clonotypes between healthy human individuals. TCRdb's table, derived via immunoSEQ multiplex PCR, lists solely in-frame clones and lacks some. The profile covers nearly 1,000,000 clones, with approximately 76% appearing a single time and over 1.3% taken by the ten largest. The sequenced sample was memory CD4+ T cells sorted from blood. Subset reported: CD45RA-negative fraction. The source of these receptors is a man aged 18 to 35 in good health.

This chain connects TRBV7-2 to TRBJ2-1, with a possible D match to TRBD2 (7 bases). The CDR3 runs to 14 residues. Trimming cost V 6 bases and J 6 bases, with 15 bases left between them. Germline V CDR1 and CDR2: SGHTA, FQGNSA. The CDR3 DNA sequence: TGTGCCAGCAGTCTTAGGGGGGGACCCAATGAGCAGTTCTTC. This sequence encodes CASSLRGGPNEQFF.

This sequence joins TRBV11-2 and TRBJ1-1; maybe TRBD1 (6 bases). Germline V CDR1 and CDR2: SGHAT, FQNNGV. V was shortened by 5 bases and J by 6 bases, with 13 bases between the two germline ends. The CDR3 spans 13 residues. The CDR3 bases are TGTGCCAGCAGCCCGCAGGGGTTGGCTGAAGCTTTCTTT. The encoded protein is CASSPQGLAEAFF.

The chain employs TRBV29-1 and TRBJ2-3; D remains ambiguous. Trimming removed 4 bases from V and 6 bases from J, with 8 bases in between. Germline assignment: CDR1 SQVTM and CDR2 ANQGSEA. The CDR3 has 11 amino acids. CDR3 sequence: CSVAYLDTQYF. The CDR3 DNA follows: TGCAGCGTTGCGTACTTGGATACGCAGTATTTT.

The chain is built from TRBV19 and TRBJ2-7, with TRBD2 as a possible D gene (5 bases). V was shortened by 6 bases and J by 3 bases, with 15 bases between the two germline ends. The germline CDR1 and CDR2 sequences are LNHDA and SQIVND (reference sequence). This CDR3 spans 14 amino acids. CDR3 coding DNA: TGTGCCAGTAGGGACGGAGGACCGCTCTACGAGCAGTACTTC. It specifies CASRDGGPLYEQYF.

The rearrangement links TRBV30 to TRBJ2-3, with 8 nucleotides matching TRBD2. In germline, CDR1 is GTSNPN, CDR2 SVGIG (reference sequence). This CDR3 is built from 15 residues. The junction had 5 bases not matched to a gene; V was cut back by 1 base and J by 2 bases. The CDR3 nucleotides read TGTGCCTGGAGTGGAGCGGGGGATCTCACAGATACGCAGTATTTT. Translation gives CAWSGAGDLTDTQYF.

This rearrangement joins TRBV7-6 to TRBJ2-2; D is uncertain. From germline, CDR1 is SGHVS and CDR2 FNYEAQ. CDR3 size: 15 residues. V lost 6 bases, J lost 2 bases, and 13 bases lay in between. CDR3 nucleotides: TGTGCCAGCAGGGTGGAGATGGGCAACACCGGGGAGCTGTTTTTT. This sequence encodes CASRVEMGNTGELFF.

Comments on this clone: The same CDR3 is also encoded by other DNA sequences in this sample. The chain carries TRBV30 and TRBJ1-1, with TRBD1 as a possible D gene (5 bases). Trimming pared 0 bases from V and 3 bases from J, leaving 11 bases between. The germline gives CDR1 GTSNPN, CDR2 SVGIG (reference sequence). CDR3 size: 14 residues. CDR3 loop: CAWSVDRAYTEAFF. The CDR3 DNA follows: TGTGCCTGGAGTGTAGACAGAGCCTACACTGAAGCTTTCTTT. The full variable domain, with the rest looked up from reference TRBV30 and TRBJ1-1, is SQTIHQWPATLVQPVGSPLSLECTVEGTSNPNLYWYRQAAGRGLQLLFYSVGIGQISSEVPQNLSASRPQDRQFILSSKKLLLSDSGFYLCAWSVDRAYTEAFFGQGTRLTVV.

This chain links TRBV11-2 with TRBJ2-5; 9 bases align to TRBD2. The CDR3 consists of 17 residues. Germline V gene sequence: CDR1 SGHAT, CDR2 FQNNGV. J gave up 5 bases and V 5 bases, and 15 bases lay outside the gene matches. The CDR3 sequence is CASSPGGLAGKHETQYF. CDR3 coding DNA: TGTGCCAGCAGCCCGGGCGGGCTAGCGGGAAAACACGAGACCCAGTACTTC.

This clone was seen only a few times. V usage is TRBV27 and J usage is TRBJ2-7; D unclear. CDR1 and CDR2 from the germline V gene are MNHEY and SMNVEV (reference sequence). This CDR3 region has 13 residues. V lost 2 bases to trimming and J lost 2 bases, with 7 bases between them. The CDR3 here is CASSLGIPYEQYF. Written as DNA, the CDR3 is TGTGCCAGCAGTTTAGGGATTCCCTACGAGCAGTACTTC.

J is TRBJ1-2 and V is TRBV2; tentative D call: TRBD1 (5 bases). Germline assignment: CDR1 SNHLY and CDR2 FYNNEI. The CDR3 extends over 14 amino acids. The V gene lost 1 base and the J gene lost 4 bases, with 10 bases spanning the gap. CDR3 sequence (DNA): TGTGCCAGCAGTGAAGAGAGGGGAGGCTATGGCTACACCTTC. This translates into CASSEERGGYGYTF.

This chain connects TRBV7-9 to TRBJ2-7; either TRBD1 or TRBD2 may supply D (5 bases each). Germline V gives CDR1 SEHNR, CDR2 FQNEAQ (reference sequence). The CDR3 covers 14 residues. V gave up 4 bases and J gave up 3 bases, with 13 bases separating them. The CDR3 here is CASSYPGTVYEQYF. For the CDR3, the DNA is TGTGCCAGCAGCTACCCCGGGACGGTCTACGAGCAGTACTTC.

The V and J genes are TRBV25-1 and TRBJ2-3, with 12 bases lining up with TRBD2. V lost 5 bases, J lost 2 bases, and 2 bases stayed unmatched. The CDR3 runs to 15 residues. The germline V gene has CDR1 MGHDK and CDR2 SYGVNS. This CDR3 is CASSRLAGVTDTQYF. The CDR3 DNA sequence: TGTGCCAGCAGTCGACTAGCGGGGGTCACAGATACGCAGTATTTT.

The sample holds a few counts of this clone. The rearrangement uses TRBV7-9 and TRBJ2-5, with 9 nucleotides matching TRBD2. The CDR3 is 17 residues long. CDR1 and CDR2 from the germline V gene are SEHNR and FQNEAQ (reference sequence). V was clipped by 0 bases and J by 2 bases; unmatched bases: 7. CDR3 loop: CASSLAISAGGQETQYF. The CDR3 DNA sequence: TGTGCCAGCAGCTTAGCGATTTCAGCGGGGGGACAAGAGACCCAGTACTTC.

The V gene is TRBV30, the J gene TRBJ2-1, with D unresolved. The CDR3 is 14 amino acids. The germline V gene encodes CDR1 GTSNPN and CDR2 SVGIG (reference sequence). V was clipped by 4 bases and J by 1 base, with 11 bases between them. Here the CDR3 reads CAWIRIESYNEQFF. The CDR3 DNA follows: TGTGCCTGGATTAGGATAGAATCCTACAATGAGCAGTTCTTC.

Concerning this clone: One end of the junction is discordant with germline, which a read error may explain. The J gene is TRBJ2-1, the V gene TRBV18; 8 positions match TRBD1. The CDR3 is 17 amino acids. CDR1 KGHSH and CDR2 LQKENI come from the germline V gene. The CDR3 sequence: CASSPPQGAATYNEQFF. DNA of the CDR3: TGTGCCAGCTCTCCACCGCAGGGGGCCGCTACCTACAATGAGCAGTTCTTC. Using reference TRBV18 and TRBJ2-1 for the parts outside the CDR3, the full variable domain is NAGVMQNPRHLVRRRGQEARLRCSPMKGHSHVYWYRQLPEEGLKFMVYLQKENIIDESGMPKERFSAEFPKEGPSILRIQQVVRGDSAAYFCASSPPQGAATYNEQFFGPGTRLTVL.

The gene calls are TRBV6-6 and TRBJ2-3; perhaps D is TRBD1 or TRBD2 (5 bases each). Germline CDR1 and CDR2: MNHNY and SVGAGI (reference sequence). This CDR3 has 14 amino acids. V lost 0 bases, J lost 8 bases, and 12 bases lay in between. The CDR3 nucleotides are TGTGCCAGCAGTTACTCGGGACCCGAGGGTACGCAGTATTTT. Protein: CASSYSGPEGTQYF.

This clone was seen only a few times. This CDR3 reads CASSSSGGEQYF. The CDR3 DNA reads as TGTGCCAGCAGCTCAAGTGGGGGAGAGCAGTACTTC. The chain is built from TRBV7-8 and TRBJ2-7, with D possibly being TRBD1 or TRBD2 (5 bases each). This CDR3 spans 12 amino acids. Between the trimmed V and J ends, which lost 4 bases and 7 bases, there was a span of 11 bases. Per germline, CDR1 SGHVS and CDR2 FQNEAQ.

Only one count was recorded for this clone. CDR3 DNA sequence: TGCGCCAGCAGCGGGGGGGCCTTAACAGATACGCAGTATTTT. Protein sequence: CASSGGALTDTQYF. The chain combines TRBV5-1 with TRBJ2-3; weak D call: TRBD2 (7 bases). The germline CDR1 and CDR2 sequences are SGHRS and YFSETQ. V was clipped by 4 bases and J by 3 bases, with 12 bases between them. This CDR3 is built from 14 residues.

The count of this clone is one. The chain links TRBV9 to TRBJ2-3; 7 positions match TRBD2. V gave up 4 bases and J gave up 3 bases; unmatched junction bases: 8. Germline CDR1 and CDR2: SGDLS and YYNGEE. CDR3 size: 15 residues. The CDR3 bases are TGTGCCAGCAGCTCGCGGGAGCTCGGGACAGATACGCAGTATTTT. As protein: CASSSRELGTDTQYF.

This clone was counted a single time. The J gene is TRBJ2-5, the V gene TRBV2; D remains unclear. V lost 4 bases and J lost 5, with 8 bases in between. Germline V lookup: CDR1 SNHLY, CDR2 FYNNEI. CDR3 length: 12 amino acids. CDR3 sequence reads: CASSGPPETQYF. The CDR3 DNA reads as TGTGCCAGCAGTGGACCCCCGGAGACCCAGTACTTC.

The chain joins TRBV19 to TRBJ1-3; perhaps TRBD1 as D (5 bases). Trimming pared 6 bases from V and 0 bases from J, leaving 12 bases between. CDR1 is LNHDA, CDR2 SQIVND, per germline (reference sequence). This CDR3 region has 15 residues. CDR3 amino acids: CASRLLGPSGNTIYF. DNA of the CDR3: TGTGCCAGTAGACTCCTGGGACCCTCTGGAAACACCATATATTTT.

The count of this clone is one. The CDR3 loop reads CASSLEPGGSGNTIYF. CDR3 coding DNA: TGCGCCAGCAGCTTGGAGCCAGGGGGCTCTGGAAACACCATATATTTT. The rearrangement links TRBV5-1 to TRBJ1-3; 7 bases are shared with TRBD1. Germline loops: CDR1 SGHRS, CDR2 YFSETQ. V gave up 0 bases and J gave up 0 bases; unmatched junction bases: 3. CDR3 length: 16 residues.

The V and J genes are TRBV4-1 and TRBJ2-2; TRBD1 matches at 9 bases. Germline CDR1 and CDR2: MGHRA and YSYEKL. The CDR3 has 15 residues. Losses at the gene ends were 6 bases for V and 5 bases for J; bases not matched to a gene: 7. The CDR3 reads CASRPGQGRTGELFF. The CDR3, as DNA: TGCGCCAGCAGGCCGGGACAGGGTAGGACCGGGGAGCTGTTTTTT.

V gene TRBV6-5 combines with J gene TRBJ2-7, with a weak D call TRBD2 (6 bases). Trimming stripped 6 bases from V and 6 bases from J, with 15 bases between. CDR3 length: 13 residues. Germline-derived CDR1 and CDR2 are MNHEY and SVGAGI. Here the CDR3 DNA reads TGTGCCAGCAGCCCTACTACGGGACTCGAGCAGTACTTC. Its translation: CASSPTTGLEQYF.

The CDR3 nucleotides are TGTGCCAGCAGCACCGGACAGGGAAACACCGGGGAGCTGTTTTTT. Protein sequence: CASSTGQGNTGELFF. The chain uses TRBV9 and TRBJ2-2, with 8 bases lining up with TRBD1. CDR1 is SGDLS and CDR2 is YYNGEE in the germline V gene. V dropped 4 bases and J dropped 2; count of bases not matched to a gene: 4. This CDR3 comprises 15 residues.